This TCR beta chain was sequenced during a study of shared clonotypes between healthy human individuals. Note on this clone: The antigen remains unidentified.

Germline assignment: CDR1 WNHNN and CDR2 SYGVQD (reference sequence). V lost 4 bases, J lost 6 bases, and 8 bases lay in between. CDR3 size: 12 residues. Whole-study findings and limits: Generally, naive subsets (rather than memory subsets) showed larger estimated richness. Limited genetic and exposure-history diversity came from having few donors. Relative to their counterparts shared across all four donors, non-shared clonotypes exhibited diminished generation probabilities.

Repertoires were generated with immunoSEQ multiplex PCR, while TCRdb's copy carries only in-frame clones and drops some. The data hold some 2.1 million clones, with 85% to 95% observed a single time. J is TRBJ2-3 and V is TRBV10-1, with D perhaps given as TRBD1 or TRBD2 (5 bases each). The sequencing input was naive CD4+ T cells sorted from blood. Subset here: CD45RA+ positively selected. The TCR comes from a man aged 18 to 29 in good health. DNA of the CDR3: TGCGCCAGCAGTGTGGGGGTGGATACGCAGTATTTT. Translation gives CASSVGVDTQYF.